These T cell receptor beta chains were read from a single sample in a study of control samples from healthy donors and cancer patients. Libraries were prepared by immunoSEQ multiplex PCR; TCRdb keeps only in-frame clonotypes and omits some of them. The profile shows 100,000 to 150,000 clones, approximately 90% of them singletons. The sequenced material came from blood. The source of these receptors is a woman in her fifties or sixties in good health. Both conserved end residues are part of each CDR3. A D gene is named only where the DNA matches it firmly.

D gene: TRBD1; J gene: TRBJ2-1; V gene: TRBV5-1; CDR3 length: 12; CDR3 DNA: TGCGCCAGCAGCTGGGACAGCAATGAGCAGTTCTTC; CDR3 protein: CASSWDSNEQFF
D gene: TRBD1; J gene: TRBJ2-2; V gene: TRBV27; CDR3 length: 13; CDR3 DNA: TGTGCCAGCAGCCGACAGGGATCGGGGGAGCTGTTTTTT; CDR3 protein: CASSRQGSGELFF
D gene: NA; J gene: TRBJ2-3; V gene: TRBV13; CDR3 length: 14; CDR3 DNA: TGTGCCAGCAGCGTGAAGGGCTGGACAGATACGCAGTATTTT; CDR3 protein: CASSVKGWTDTQYF
D gene: NA; J gene: TRBJ1-1; V gene: TRBV5-1; CDR3 length: 14; CDR3 DNA: TGCGCCAGCAGCGCACTGACGCTAGGCACTGAAGCTTTCTTT; CDR3 protein: CASSALTLGTEAFF
D gene: TRBD1; J gene: TRBJ2-2; V gene: TRBV29-1; CDR3 length: 15; CDR3 DNA: TGCAGCGTTGGAACCGGGACAGGGGTCACCGGGGAGCTGTTTTTT; CDR3 protein: CSVGTGTGVTGELFF
D gene: TRBD1; J gene: TRBJ1-1; V gene: TRBV4-1; CDR3 length: 13; CDR3 DNA: TGCGCCAGCGTAGGACAGGGGCGGAAGGAAGCTTTCTTT; CDR3 protein: CASVGQGRKEAFF
D gene: TRBD1; J gene: TRBJ1-5; V gene: TRBV7-8; CDR3 length: 14; CDR3 DNA: TGTGCCAGCAGCCAGGGACAGATGGTCGGTCCCCAGCATTTT; CDR3 protein: CASSQGQMVGPQHF
D gene: TRBD1; J gene: TRBJ1-6; V gene: TRBV18; CDR3 length: 14; CDR3 DNA: TGTGCCAGCTCAGCGACAGGGGCGGATTCACCCCTCCACTTT; CDR3 protein: CASSATGADSPLHF
D gene: TRBD1; J gene: TRBJ1-4; V gene: TRBV9; CDR3 length: 15; CDR3 DNA: TGTGCCAGCACCCTGGACAGGGCTTTTAATGAAAAACTGTTTTTT; CDR3 protein: CASTLDRAFNEKLFF
D gene: NA; J gene: TRBJ1-6; V gene: TRBV6-6; CDR3 length: 16; CDR3 DNA: TGTGCCAGCAGCCCGGAATTGGGCAGCCTTTGGGCGCCCCTCCACTTT; CDR3 protein: CASSPELGSLWAPLHF
D gene: NA; J gene: TRBJ2-7; V gene: TRBV7-9; CDR3 length: 15; CDR3 DNA: TGTGCCAGCAGCTTACTGCCAGGTAATTCCTACGAGCAGTACTTC; CDR3 protein: CASSLLPGNSYEQYF
D gene: NA; J gene: TRBJ1-1; V gene: TRBV27; CDR3 length: 15; CDR3 DNA: TGTGCCAGCAGGCTAGGACAGCTAATGAACACTGAAGCTTTCTTT; CDR3 protein: CASRLGQLMNTEAFF
D gene: NA; J gene: TRBJ2-5; V gene: TRBV6-2/TRBV6-3; CDR3 length: 13; CDR3 DNA: TGTGCCAGCAGTTCCGACACTCGGCAGACCCAGTACTTC; CDR3 protein: CASSSDTRQTQYF
D gene: NA; J gene: TRBJ1-2; V gene: TRBV18; CDR3 length: 14; CDR3 DNA: TGTGCCAGCTCCCCAGGTTTCAAGGTATGGGCCTACACCTTC; CDR3 protein: CASSPGFKVWAYTF